This entry is about one T cell receptor beta chain. The sample belongs to a study of CD8 T cells in Susac syndrome. Reverse transcription used roughly 0.5 to 1 ug RNA and random hexamers. A multiplex approach, immunoSEQ multiplex PCR, amplified TCR beta CDR3 across 54 Vbeta and 13 Jbeta. One entry per CDR3 protein results from TCRdb running MiXCR on the immunoSEQ multiplex PCR reads. The sample consists of about 190,000 distinct CDR3 sequences, 93% of them appearing once. The CDR3 has 12 residues. The V gene's germline CDR1 is SGHVS and CDR2 FNYEAQ. V was pared by 2 bases and J by 9 bases, with 8 bases between.

The origin of this receptor is a human donor in good health. Sequencing used CD4+ T cells from PBMCs. The rearrangement joins TRBV7-6 to TRBJ2-1; D may be TRBD2 (5 bases). The CDR3 DNA is TGTGCCAGCAGCTTATCTCGGGGTGAGCAGTTCTTC. Translation gives CASSLSRGEQFF.